Following are 24 T cell receptor beta chains from one sample sequenced in a study of high-grade serous ovarian cancer treatment subgroups. The tumor samples were collected prior to definitive surgery or chemotherapy. TCRdb keeps only in-frame clones here, not all; method: immunoSEQ multiplex PCR. In the table there are about 16,000 clones, around 73% of which are singletons. The sample comprised tumor tissue. The source of these receptors is a human donor with high-grade serous ovarian cancer.

The chain carries TRBV11-2 and TRBJ2-7; D is perhaps TRBD2 (5 bases). Germline V lookup: CDR1 SGHAT, CDR2 FQNNGV. The CDR3 has 14 residues. V shed 5 bases and J shed 1 base, with 12 bases lying between them. The CDR3 nucleotides read TGTGCCAGCAGCGTTCTACCGGGGTCCTACGAGCAGTACTTC. Its protein product is CASSVLPGSYEQYF.

This clone occurred a few times. The V gene is TRBV5-6, the J gene TRBJ1-5; 8 bases agree with TRBD1. V lost 4 bases, J lost 7 bases, and 7 bases stayed unmatched. Germline-derived CDR1 and CDR2 are SGHDT and YYEEEE. This CDR3 is built from 14 residues. CDR3: CASSRQGSQQPQHF. CDR3 nucleotides: TGTGCCAGCAGCCGACAGGGGTCTCAACAGCCCCAGCATTTT.

CDR3 protein: CASSFPTGGPAPLHF. The CDR3 bases are TGTGCCAGCAGCTTCCCCACAGGGGGCCCGGCACCCCTCCACTTT. The chain recombines TRBV7-9 with TRBJ1-6; 9 nucleotides agree with TRBD1. V dropped 3 bases and J dropped 11; count of bases not matched to a gene: 8. The germline V gene encodes CDR1 SEHNR and CDR2 FQNEAQ (reference sequence). CDR3 length: 15 residues. Full variable domain (missing parts from reference TRBV7-9 and TRBJ1-6): DTGVSQNPRHKITKRGQNVTFRCDPISEHNRLYWYRQTLGQGPEFLTYFQNEAQLEKSRLLSDRFSAERPKGSFSTLEIQRTEQGDSAMYLCASSFPTGGPAPLHFGNGTRLTVT.

The chain couples TRBV4-3 to TRBJ1-2; a weak D match, TRBD1 (5 bases). The germline V gene encodes CDR1 LGHNA and CDR2 YSLEER. V dropped 4 bases and J dropped 5 bases, with 17 bases sitting between them. The CDR3 is made up of 15 amino acids. The CDR3 DNA reads as TGCGCCAGCAGCCTAAGTGCCGGGACGGGGTATGGCTACACCTTC. Residues: CASSLSAGTGYGYTF.

This clone was detected once. The rearrangement links TRBV19 to TRBJ2-2; 9 positions match TRBD1. The V gene's germline CDR1 is LNHDA and CDR2 SQIVND (reference sequence). The V and J ends lost 7 bases and 3 bases, in that order; junction bases with no gene match: 12. The CDR3 has 17 residues. The CDR3 region has the DNA TGTGCCAGTACTCCGGCTGCCGGACAGGGGTACACCGGGGAGCTGTTTTTT. This sequence encodes CASTPAAGQGYTGELFF.

The chain employs TRBV7-8 and TRBJ2-1; 8 bases align to TRBD1. The CDR3 has 14 amino acids. The J segment lost 7 bases and the V segment lost 2 bases, leaving 4 bases of the junction unmatched. The germline V gene encodes CDR1 SGHVS and CDR2 FQNEAQ. As DNA, the CDR3 is TGTGCCAGCAGCTTAAGGACAGGGTTTAATGAGCAGTTCTTC. This codes for CASSLRTGFNEQFF.

The chain has TRBV18 and TRBJ1-2; 10 bases are a match to TRBD1. This CDR3 is built from 13 residues. V shed 4 bases and J 6 bases; nucleotides not matched to a gene: 2. Germline CDR1 KGHSH, CDR2 LQKENI. CDR3 protein: CASSLGTGDGYTF. The CDR3, as DNA: TGTGCCAGCTCACTCGGGACAGGGGATGGCTACACCTTC.

This chain uses TRBV19 with TRBJ2-5; the match to TRBD1 covers 9 bases. The DNA matches TRBJ2-7 better at its end, which makes the J call doubtful. The length of the CDR3 is 14 residues. Germline V gives CDR1 LNHDA, CDR2 SQIVND (reference sequence). CDR3 DNA: TGTGCCAGAGTTACCGGGACAGGGTCCCACGAGCAGTACTTC. Translation: CARVTGTGSHEQYF.

The chain joins TRBV27 to TRBJ1-1; possible D gene TRBD1, 5 bases. There are 16 residues in the CDR3. The V gene's germline CDR1 is MNHEY and CDR2 SMNVEV (reference sequence). Trimming removed 4 bases at V and 1 base at J, with 16 bases between. CDR3 sequence reads: CASSYEGLVGNTEAFF. In nucleotides, the CDR3 is TGTGCCAGCAGTTATGAGGGGCTCGTGGGGAACACTGAAGCTTTCTTT.

This clone was observed a few times. The chain is built from TRBV11-3 and TRBJ2-7; 12 bases are a match to TRBD1. The V segment lost 5 bases and the J segment 6 bases; nucleotides outside the gene matches: 11. The CDR3 spans 16 residues. Germline V gene data show CDR1 as SGHNT and CDR2 as YENEEA. This CDR3 is CASSRHRDRGHSEQYF. CDR3 DNA sequence: TGTGCCAGCAGCCGGCACCGGGACAGGGGGCATAGCGAGCAGTACTTC. Complete variable domain (other parts from reference TRBV11-3 and TRBJ2-7): EAGVVQSPRYKIIEKKQPVAFWCNPISGHNTLYWYLQNLGQGPELLIRYENEEAVDDSQLPKDRFSAERLKGVDSTLKIQPAELGDSAVYLCASSRHRDRGHSEQYFGPGTRLTVT.

The V call is TRBV2, the J call TRBJ2-1, with D possibly being TRBD1 (6 bases). The CDR3 has 14 residues. Trimming pared 8 bases from V and 4 bases from J, leaving 15 bases between. The V gene's germline CDR1 is SNHLY and CDR2 FYNNEI. In DNA form, the CDR3 reads TGTGCCAGCCGCCAGGACAGTAAGTACAATGAGCAGTTCTTC. Translation: CASRQDSKYNEQFF.

Relative to its sample, this clone is medium-sized. V gene TRBV9 combines with J gene TRBJ1-1; 9 bases are a match to TRBD1. The CDR3 totals 15 residues. J lost 4 bases, V lost 3 bases, and 7 bases had no gene match. Germline loops: CDR1 SGDLS, CDR2 YYNGEE. CDR3 loop: CASSGTQGASTEAFF. The DNA for the CDR3 is TGTGCCAGCAGCGGAACACAGGGGGCGAGCACTGAAGCTTTCTTT. Variable domain in full (rest from reference TRBV9 and TRBJ1-1): DSGVTQTPKHLITATGQRVTLRCSPRSGDLSVYWYQQSLDQGLQFLIQYYNGEERAKGNILERFSAQQFPDLHSELNLSSLELGDSALYFCASSGTQGASTEAFFGQGTRLTVV.

The chain links TRBV6-5 to TRBJ1-5; 7 bases are a match to TRBD1. Trimming at V came to 5 bases and at J to 9 bases, leaving 13 bases not matched to a gene. Germline V CDR1 and CDR2: MNHEY, SVGAGI. The CDR3 runs 15 residues. The CDR3 DNA reads TGTGCCAGCAGTCAAAGTTCAGGGGGGTATCGGCCCCAGCATTTT. The encoded protein is CASSQSSGGYRPQHF.

The rearrangement uses TRBV4-2 and TRBJ2-7; possible D gene TRBD1, 6 bases. V lost 3 bases and J 4 bases, leaving 10 bases between the germline ends. This CDR3 has 13 residues. Germline V gene sequence: CDR1 LGHNA, CDR2 YNFKEQ. CDR3 nucleotide sequence: TGTGCCAGCAGCCAGGAACAGGGTTACGAGCAGTACTTC. Translating it yields CASSQEQGYEQYF.

The gene calls are TRBV2 and TRBJ2-7, with TRBD1 matching over 7 bases. Germline CDR1 and CDR2: SNHLY and FYNNEI. CDR3 length: 13 residues. J was trimmed by 3 bases and V by 8 bases; bases with no gene match: 7. The DNA for the CDR3 is TGTGCCAGCGGTCTGACAGGGATCTACGAGCAGTACTTC. The encoded protein is CASGLTGIYEQYF.

The V and J genes are TRBV4-3 and TRBJ1-3; no reliable D call. CDR3 length: 19 amino acids. CDR1 is LGHNA, CDR2 YSLEER, per germline. Trimming cost V 0 bases and J 0 bases, with 18 bases left between them. The CDR3 spells CASSQDLNIPLLSGNTIYF. The CDR3 nucleotides read TGCGCCAGCAGCCAAGATTTGAACATCCCCTTGCTCTCTGGAAACACCATATATTTT.

This chain uses TRBV16 with TRBJ1-3; D is uncertain. This CDR3 contains 13 residues. V lost 11 bases and J 0 bases, leaving 11 bases between the germline ends. Per germline, CDR1 KGHSY and CDR2 FQNENV. The CDR3 protein is CAQGRSSGNTIYF. The DNA for the CDR3 is TGTGCCCAAGGCCGATCCTCTGGAAACACCATATATTTT.

The CDR3 nucleotides are TGTGCCAGCAGTTACTCGGGCAGGGTTGGAGGCTACACCTTC. It is translated as CASSYSGRVGGYTF. This chain connects TRBV6-5 to TRBJ1-2; a weak D match, TRBD1 (5 bases). Per germline, CDR1 MNHEY and CDR2 SVGAGI. Deletions cut 0 bases from V and 8 bases from J, with 13 bases between. The CDR3 extends over 14 amino acids.

The chain couples TRBV6-4 to TRBJ1-2; D gene unclear. CDR3 length: 15 residues. In germline, CDR1 is MRHNA, CDR2 SNTAGT. Trimming removed 0 bases from V and 7 bases from J, with 15 bases in between. CDR3 sequence reads: CASSDSSGEASGYTF. In DNA form, the CDR3 reads TGTGCCAGCAGTGACTCGAGCGGGGAAGCGAGTGGCTACACCTTC.

Here the CDR3 reads CASSLGQGAAYEQYF. The CDR3 nucleotides read TGTGCCAGCAGCTTAGGGCAGGGGGCGGCCTACGAGCAGTACTTC. The gene calls are TRBV7-2 and TRBJ2-7; 8 nucleotides align to TRBD1. CDR3 length equals 15 residues. In germline, CDR1 is SGHTA, CDR2 FQGNSA. The junction had 4 bases not matched to a gene; V was cut back by 1 base and J by 2 bases.

The V and J genes are TRBV11-3 and TRBJ2-7; no definite D call. The CDR3 extends over 14 amino acids. The germline gives CDR1 SGHNT, CDR2 YENEEA. V shed 4 bases and J shed 4 bases, with 14 bases lying between them. The CDR3 nucleotides are TGTGCCAGCAGCTACCCCGGATTGGGATACGAGCAGTACTTC. Protein sequence: CASSYPGLGYEQYF.

The chain combines TRBV6-6 with TRBJ2-5, with a tentative D call TRBD2 (6 bases). The CDR3 spans 13 residues. The germline V and J ends were trimmed by 5 bases and 1 base, with 8 bases remaining between them. The germline V gene has CDR1 MNHNY and CDR2 SVGAGI (reference sequence). The CDR3 spells CASSPGVQETQYF. The CDR3 DNA reads TGTGCCAGCAGTCCGGGGGTCCAAGAGACCCAGTACTTC.

The count of this clone is one. The chain joins TRBV18 to TRBJ2-2; D not resolved. The CDR3 totals 13 residues. Germline values: CDR1 KGHSH, CDR2 LQKENI. Trimming left V 3 bases short and J 6 bases short, with 8 bases between. CDR3 DNA sequence: TGTGCCAGCTCACCCTCTACCGCCGGGGAGCTGTTTTTT. It codes for CASSPSTAGELFF.

In its sample, this clone was seen a few times. This rearrangement joins TRBV19 to TRBJ2-5; TRBD1 matches 7 bases. Germline loops: CDR1 LNHDA, CDR2 SQIVND (reference sequence). This CDR3 is 13 amino acids long. Unmatched junction bases numbered 6, after V lost 5 bases and J lost 6 bases. The CDR3 here is CASSFDRDQTQYF. The CDR3 nucleotides are TGTGCCAGTAGTTTTGACAGGGACCAGACCCAGTACTTC.